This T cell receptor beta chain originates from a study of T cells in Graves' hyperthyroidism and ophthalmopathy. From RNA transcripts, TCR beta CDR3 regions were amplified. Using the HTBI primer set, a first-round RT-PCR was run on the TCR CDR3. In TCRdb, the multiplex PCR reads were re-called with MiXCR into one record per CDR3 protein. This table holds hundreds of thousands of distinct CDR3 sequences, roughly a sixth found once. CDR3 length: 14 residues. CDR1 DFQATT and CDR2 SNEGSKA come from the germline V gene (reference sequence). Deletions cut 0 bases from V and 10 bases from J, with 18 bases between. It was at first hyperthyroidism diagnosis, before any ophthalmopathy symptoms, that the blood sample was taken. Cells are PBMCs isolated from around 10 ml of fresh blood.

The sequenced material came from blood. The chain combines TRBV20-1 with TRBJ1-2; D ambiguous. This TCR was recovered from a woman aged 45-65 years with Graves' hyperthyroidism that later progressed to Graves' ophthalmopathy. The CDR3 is CSARDLENLLYYTF. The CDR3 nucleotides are TGCAGTGCTAGAGATCTGGAAAATCTCCTTTACTACACCTTC.